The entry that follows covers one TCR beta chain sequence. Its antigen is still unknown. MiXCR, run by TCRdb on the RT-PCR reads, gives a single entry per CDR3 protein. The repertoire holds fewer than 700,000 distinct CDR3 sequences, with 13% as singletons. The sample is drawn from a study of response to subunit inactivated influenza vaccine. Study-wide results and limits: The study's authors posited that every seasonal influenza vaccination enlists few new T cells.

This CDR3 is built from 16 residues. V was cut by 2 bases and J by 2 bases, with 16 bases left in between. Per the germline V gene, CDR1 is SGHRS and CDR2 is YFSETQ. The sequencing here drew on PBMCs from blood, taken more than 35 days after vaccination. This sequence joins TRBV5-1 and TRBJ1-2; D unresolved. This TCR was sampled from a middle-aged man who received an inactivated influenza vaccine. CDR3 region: CASSFGFGTANYGYTF. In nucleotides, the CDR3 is TGCGCCAGCAGCTTCGGGTTCGGCACAGCGAACTATGGCTACACCTTC.